Listed below are T cell receptor beta chains from one sample, sequenced in a study of blood T cell repertoires in COVID-19. Repertoires were generated with immunoSEQ multiplex PCR, while TCRdb's copy carries only in-frame clones and drops some. This table has roughly 40,000 clones, 80% to 90% appearing once. What was sequenced was peripheral blood. The receptors were gathered from a man between 40 and 49 years old with active COVID-19. Both conserved end residues are part of each CDR3. Each record gives: CDR3 DNA, CDR3 protein, D gene, J gene, clone size, V gene. D genes are given only for firm matches. Clone size is not always given. Where it is, it says once, few, many or a class for expanded clones.

DNA: TGTGCCAGCAGTTTGGAGGGTCCCTATCCGAACTATGGCTACACCTTC
CDR3: CASSLEGPYPNYGYTF
D: NA
J: TRBJ1-2
size: NA
V: TRBV28

DNA: TGCGCCAGCAGCTACCCCGAGCGGGGGGGAGAGACCCAGTACTTC
CDR3: CASSYPERGGETQYF
D: TRBD2
J: TRBJ2-5
size: NA
V: TRBV5-1

DNA: TGCAGCGTTGTTAAATCTCTGGAGGGTGAAAAACTGTTTTTT
CDR3: CSVVKSLEGEKLFF
D: NA
J: TRBJ1-4
size: few
V: TRBV29-1

DNA: TGCAGCGCTGAAGGCCGGCAGGGGGCGAACACTGAAGCTTTCTTT
CDR3: CSAEGRQGANTEAFF
D: TRBD1
J: TRBJ1-1
size: NA
V: TRBV29-1

DNA: TGTGCCAGCAGCAAAGACAGGGCCGCATACAATGAGCAGTTCTTC
CDR3: CASSKDRAAYNEQFF
D: TRBD1
J: TRBJ2-1
size: NA
V: TRBV5-5

DNA: TGTGCCAGTAGTAGCCCACTAGCGGAGCCCAAAAACATTCAGTACTTC
CDR3: CASSSPLAEPKNIQYF
D: TRBD2
J: TRBJ2-4
size: NA
V: TRBV19

DNA: TGCGCCAGCAGCTTGGAAGACAGCAACTATGGCTACACCTTC
CDR3: CASSLEDSNYGYTF
D: NA
J: TRBJ1-2
size: NA
V: TRBV5-1

DNA: TGCGCCAGCAGCCAAACGAAAGGGGGGGCGGATGGCTACACCTTC
CDR3: CASSQTKGGADGYTF
D: NA
J: TRBJ1-2
size: once
V: TRBV4-1

DNA: TGTGCCAGCAGTCCCGGGACAGGTAGTAAACAGTACTTC
CDR3: CASSPGTGSKQYF
D: TRBD1
J: TRBJ2-7
size: NA
V: TRBV6-5

DNA: TGCGCCAGCAGCCGGACAGGGGCGTATGGAAACACCATATATTTT
CDR3: CASSRTGAYGNTIYF
D: TRBD1
J: TRBJ1-3
size: NA
V: TRBV10-2

DNA: TGTGCCAGCAGCCACCGGGTTCAGGGCACAGCCAAAAACATTCAGTACTTC
CDR3: CASSHRVQGTAKNIQYF
D: NA
J: TRBJ2-4
size: NA
V: TRBV3-1/TRBV3-2

DNA: TGTGCCAGCAGCCAGACGCTAGCGGGAGTTGCCTACAATGAGCAGTTCTTC
CDR3: CASSQTLAGVAYNEQFF
D: TRBD2
J: TRBJ2-1
size: NA
V: TRBV4-2

DNA: TGTGCCAGCAGTTCAAGACTAGCGGGGTCCACAGATACGCAGTATTTT
CDR3: CASSSRLAGSTDTQYF
D: TRBD2
J: TRBJ2-3
size: NA
V: TRBV6-5